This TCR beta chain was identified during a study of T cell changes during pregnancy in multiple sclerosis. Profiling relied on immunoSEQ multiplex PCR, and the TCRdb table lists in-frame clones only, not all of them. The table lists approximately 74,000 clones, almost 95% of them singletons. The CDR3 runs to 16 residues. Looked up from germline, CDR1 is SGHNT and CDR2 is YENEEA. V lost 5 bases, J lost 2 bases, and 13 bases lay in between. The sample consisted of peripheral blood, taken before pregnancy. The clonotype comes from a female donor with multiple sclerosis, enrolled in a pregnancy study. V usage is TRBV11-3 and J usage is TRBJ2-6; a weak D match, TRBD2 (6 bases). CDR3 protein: CASSQTGGAGANVLTF. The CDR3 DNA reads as TGTGCCAGCAGCCAAACCGGCGGGGCTGGGGCCAACGTCCTGACTTTC.